This T cell receptor beta chain was documented in a study of early T cells in non-severe SARS-CoV-2 infection. Germline assignment: CDR1 SQVTM and CDR2 ANQGSEA. This CDR3 spans 15 amino acids. With 5 bases clipped from V and 6 bases from J, the junction kept 8 bases outside the gene matches. cDNA molecules, individually, were tagged with unique molecular identifiers. TCRdb re-derived calls from the 5' RACE reads in MiXCR, one entry per CDR3 protein. The sample carries some 87,000 distinct CDR3 sequences, approximately 15% recorded once. The sample comprised whole blood. V gene TRBV29-1 combines with J gene TRBJ2-5; 14 bases are a match to TRBD2. The receptor comes from an adult who was a healthcare worker with PCR-confirmed SARS-CoV-2 infection or an uninfected control (not recorded which). CDR3 DNA sequence: TGCAGCGTTACCGGTGGACTAGCGGGGGGACAGACCCAGTACTTC. This translates into CSVTGGLAGGQTQYF.